One and the same sample provided the 18 T cell receptor beta chains below, sequenced in a study of T cell changes during pregnancy in multiple sclerosis. Libraries were prepared by immunoSEQ multiplex PCR; TCRdb keeps only in-frame clonotypes and omits some of them. This table holds more than 50,000 clones, 94% found once. Material: CD8+ T cells from peripheral blood mononuclear cells, obtained after pregnancy. Receptors were obtained from a female donor with multiple sclerosis, enrolled in a pregnancy study.

This sequence joins TRBV19 and TRBJ2-7; D possibly corresponds to TRBD2 (6 bases). Between the trimmed V and J ends, which lost 5 bases and 0 bases, there was a span of 8 bases. The CDR3 runs to 13 residues. CDR1 LNHDA and CDR2 SQIVND come from the germline V gene (reference sequence). The CDR3 is CASSSGLSYEQYF. DNA of the CDR3: TGTGCCAGTAGTTCGGGACTCTCCTACGAGCAGTACTTC. The variable domain in full, with the rest retrieved from reference TRBV19 and TRBJ2-7, is DGGITQSPKYLFRKEGQNVTLSCEQNLNHDAMYWYRQDPGQGLRLIYYSQIVNDFQKGDIAEGYSVSREKKESFPLTVTSAQKNPTAFYLCASSSGLSYEQYFGPGTRLTVT.

This chain uses TRBV6-4 with TRBJ2-1; 13 nucleotides align to TRBD2. The germline V gene has CDR1 MRHNA and CDR2 SNTAGT. Trimming at V came to 3 bases and at J to 7 bases, leaving 0 bases not matched to a gene. This CDR3 contains 14 residues. Here the CDR3 DNA reads TGTGCCAGCAGTGAGACTAGCGGGGGGAATGAGCAGTTCTTC. Translation: CASSETSGGNEQFF.

The rearrangement links TRBV4-3 to TRBJ2-7; TRBD1 matches 7 bases. The V and J ends lost 4 bases and 6 bases, in that order; junction bases with no gene match: 6. The germline V gene encodes CDR1 LGHNA and CDR2 YSLEER. The CDR3 totals 13 residues. The CDR3, as DNA: TGCGCCAGCAGCCCAAGACCAGGGGGCGAGCAGTACTTC. Its translation is CASSPRPGGEQYF.

The V call is TRBV4-1, the J call TRBJ2-3; 10 positions match TRBD2. The CDR3 sequence is 16 residues long. With 5 bases clipped from V and 4 bases from J, the junction kept 9 bases outside the gene matches. CDR1 is MGHRA, CDR2 YSYEKL, per germline. The CDR3 coding sequence is TGCGCCAGCAGCGCTAGCGGGAGAAGTATGGCAGATACGCAGTATTTT. Its protein product is CASSASGRSMADTQYF.

The chain links TRBV7-8 to TRBJ2-7; 9 positions agree with TRBD1. Germline trimming cut 0 bases from V and 1 base from J; bases unmatched to any gene: 4. The CDR3 consists of 16 residues. Germline V gives CDR1 SGHVS, CDR2 FQNEAQ. CDR3 nucleotide sequence: TGTGCCAGCAGCTTAGCCCTGACAGGGGGGTCCTACGAGCAGTACTTC. Encoded protein: CASSLALTGGSYEQYF.

The chain employs TRBV5-1 and TRBJ2-7; 9 bases align to TRBD2. V lost 4 bases and J lost 5; bases outside the gene matches: 10. CDR3 length: 15 residues. The germline V gene encodes CDR1 SGHRS and CDR2 YFSETQ. This chain's CDR3 is CASSPIGGGANEQYF. The CDR3 DNA is TGCGCCAGCAGCCCCATCGGCGGGGGGGCCAACGAGCAGTACTTC.

This chain uses TRBV9 with TRBJ2-2, with a weak D call TRBD1 (6 bases). Germline-derived CDR1 and CDR2 are SGDLS and YYNGEE. V was pared by 0 bases and J by 4 bases, with 10 bases between. The CDR3 extends over 15 amino acids. CDR3 DNA sequence: TGTGCCAGCAGCGTAGAAACAGGGCCCACCGGGGAGCTGTTTTTT. Translation: CASSVETGPTGELFF.

The chain uses TRBV5-1 and TRBJ2-3; D is possibly TRBD1 (6 bases). CDR3 length: 15 amino acids. CDR1 and CDR2 from the germline V gene are SGHRS and YFSETQ. V was shortened by 4 bases and J by 0 bases, with 12 bases between the two germline ends. CDR3 sequence reads: CASSPGQTSTDTQYF. Written as DNA, the CDR3 is TGCGCCAGCAGCCCCGGACAGACTAGCACAGATACGCAGTATTTT.

The chain joins TRBV5-1 to TRBJ2-5; 8 bases are shared with TRBD1. Germline V gives CDR1 SGHRS, CDR2 YFSETQ. Trimming at V came to 2 bases and at J to 4 bases, leaving 1 base not matched to a gene. The CDR3 spans 13 residues. The CDR3 DNA reads as TGCGCCAGCAGCTTAACAGGGGGAGAGACCCAGTACTTC. Residues: CASSLTGGETQYF.

This clone was seen just once. The CDR3 nucleotides are TGTGCCAGCAGTTTAAAAATCGGACTCCACCGCACAGATACGCAGTATTTT. Its protein product is CASSLKIGLHRTDTQYF. The rearrangement uses TRBV27 and TRBJ2-3, with D perhaps matching TRBD2 (5 bases). Trimming removed 2 bases from V and 1 base from J, with 16 bases in between. Germline V gives CDR1 MNHEY, CDR2 SMNVEV (reference sequence). The length of the CDR3 is 17 residues.

J is TRBJ2-7 and V is TRBV7-9, with 10 bases matching TRBD2. The V and J ends lost 5 bases and 2 bases, in that order; junction bases with no gene match: 6. Germline V lookup: CDR1 SEHNR, CDR2 FQNEAQ (reference sequence). This CDR3 comprises 15 residues. CDR3 sequence reads: CASSGSGTSAYEQYF. DNA for the CDR3: TGTGCCAGCAGCGGAAGTGGGACTAGCGCCTACGAGCAGTACTTC.

This clone appeared once. The rearrangement links TRBV28 to TRBJ1-2; D possibly corresponds to TRBD1 (5 bases). The germline CDR1 and CDR2 sequences are MDHEN and SYDVKM. The V and J ends lost 1 base and 4 bases respectively, with 7 bases between them. The length of the CDR3 is 13 residues. This chain's CDR3 is CASSLYRSYGYTF. The CDR3 DNA reads TGTGCCAGCAGTTTATACAGGAGCTATGGCTACACCTTC.

This sequence joins TRBV28 and TRBJ2-1; D is undetermined. CDR1 and CDR2 (germline): MDHEN, SYDVKM. The CDR3 consists of 14 residues. V was pared by 5 bases and J by 4 bases, with 12 bases between. This CDR3 is CASSPLELYNEQFF. In DNA form, the CDR3 reads TGTGCCAGCAGTCCCCTAGAGCTGTACAATGAGCAGTTCTTC.

The chain has TRBV5-6 and TRBJ2-6; maybe TRBD2 (6 bases). The CDR3 sequence is 18 residues long. Germline V lookup: CDR1 SGHDT, CDR2 YYEEEE. Trimming removed 4 bases at V and 3 bases at J, with 20 bases between. CDR3: CASSAEGRDVGGANVLTF. The CDR3 DNA reads TGTGCCAGCAGCGCGGAGGGCAGGGACGTTGGTGGGGCCAACGTCCTGACTTTC.

Comments on this clone: One end of the junction fails to match germline, which may point to a read error. The chain joins TRBV5-1 to TRBJ2-1; maybe TRBD2 (6 bases). This CDR3 is built from 14 residues. Looked up from germline, CDR1 is SGHRS and CDR2 is YFSETQ. The CDR3 DNA is TGCGCCAGCAGTTTGGAGGGAGCAGTGAATGAGCAGTTCTTC. It yields the protein CASSLEGAVNEQFF. Filled out from reference TRBV5-1 and TRBJ2-1, the complete variable domain reads KAGVTQTPRYLIKTRGQQVTLSCSPISGHRSVSWYQQTPGQGLQFLFEYFSETQRNKGNFPGRFSGRQFSNSRSEMNVSTLELGDSALYLCASSLEGAVNEQFFGPGTRLTVL.

This clone was counted a single time. J is TRBJ1-1 and V is TRBV19; maybe TRBD1 (5 bases). Trimming took 10 bases from V and 1 from J, leaving 16 bases between them. CDR3 length: 14 residues. Germline CDR1 and CDR2: LNHDA and SQIVND (reference sequence). CDR3: CATTLGRANTEAFF. CDR3 sequence (DNA): TGTGCCACCACTCTCGGCAGGGCGAACACTGAAGCTTTCTTT.

In nucleotides, the CDR3 is TGTGCCAGTAGTGCAGGGGGCGTTATTGAAGCTTTCTTT. It yields the protein CASSAGGVIEAFF. This chain connects TRBV19 to TRBJ1-1; 8 bases line up with TRBD1. CDR1 is LNHDA and CDR2 is SQIVND in the germline V gene (reference sequence). V shed 5 bases and J 7 bases; nucleotides not matched to a gene: 6. The length of the CDR3 is 13 residues.

A single count supports this clone. The J gene is TRBJ2-3, the V gene TRBV28; 9 bases agree with TRBD2. This CDR3 spans 16 amino acids. Trimming at V came to 5 bases and at J to 6 bases, leaving 12 bases not matched to a gene. Germline-derived CDR1 and CDR2 are MDHEN and SYDVKM. The CDR3 region has the DNA TGTGCCAGCAGTCCCCGAGCTAGCGGGGTTGTGGATACGCAGTATTTT. This gives the protein CASSPRASGVVDTQYF.